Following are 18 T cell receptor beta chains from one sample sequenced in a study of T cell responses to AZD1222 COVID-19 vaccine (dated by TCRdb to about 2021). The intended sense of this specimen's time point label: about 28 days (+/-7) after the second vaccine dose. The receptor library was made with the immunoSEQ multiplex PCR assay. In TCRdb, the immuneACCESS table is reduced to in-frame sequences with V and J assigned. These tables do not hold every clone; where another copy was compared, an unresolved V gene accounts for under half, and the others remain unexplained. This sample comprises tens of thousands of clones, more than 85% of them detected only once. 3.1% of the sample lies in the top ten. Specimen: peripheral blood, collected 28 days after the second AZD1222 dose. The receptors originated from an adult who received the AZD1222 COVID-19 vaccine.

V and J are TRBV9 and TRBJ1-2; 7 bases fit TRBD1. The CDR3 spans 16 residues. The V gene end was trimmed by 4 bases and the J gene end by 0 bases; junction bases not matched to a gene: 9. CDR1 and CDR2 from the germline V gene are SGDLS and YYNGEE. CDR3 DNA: TGTGCCAGCAGCCGAGGAAGGACAGGATCTAACTATGGCTACACCTTC. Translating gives CASSRGRTGSNYGYTF.

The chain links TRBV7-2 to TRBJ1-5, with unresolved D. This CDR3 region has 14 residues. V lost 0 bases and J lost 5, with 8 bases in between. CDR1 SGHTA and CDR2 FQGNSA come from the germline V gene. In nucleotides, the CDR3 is TGTGCCAGCAGCTTAGCGGAGCTATATCAGCCCCAGCATTTT. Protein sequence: CASSLAELYQPQHF.

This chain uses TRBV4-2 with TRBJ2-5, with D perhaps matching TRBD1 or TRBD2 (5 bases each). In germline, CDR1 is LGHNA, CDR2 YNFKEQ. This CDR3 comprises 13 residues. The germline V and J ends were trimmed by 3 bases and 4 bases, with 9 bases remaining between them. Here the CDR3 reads CASSQGRTETQYF. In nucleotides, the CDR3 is TGTGCCAGCAGCCAGGGACGGACAGAGACCCAGTACTTC.

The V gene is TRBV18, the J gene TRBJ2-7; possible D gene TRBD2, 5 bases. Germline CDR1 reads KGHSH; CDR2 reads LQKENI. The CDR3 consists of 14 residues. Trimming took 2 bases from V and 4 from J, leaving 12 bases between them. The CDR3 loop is CASSPEGFGYEQYF. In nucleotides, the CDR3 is TGTGCCAGCTCACCAGAGGGATTCGGGTACGAGCAGTACTTC.

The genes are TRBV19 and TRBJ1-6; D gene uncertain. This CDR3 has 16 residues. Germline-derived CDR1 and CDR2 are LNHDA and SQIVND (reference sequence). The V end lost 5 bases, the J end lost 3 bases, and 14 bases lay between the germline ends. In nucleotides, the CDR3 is TGTGCCAGTAGTGTCAACCCGGCGGTCTATAATTCACCCCTCCACTTT. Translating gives CASSVNPAVYNSPLHF.

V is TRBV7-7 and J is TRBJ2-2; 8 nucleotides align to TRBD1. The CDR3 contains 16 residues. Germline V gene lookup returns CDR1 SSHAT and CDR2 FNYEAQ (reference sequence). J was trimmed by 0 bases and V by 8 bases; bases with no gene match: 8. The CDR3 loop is CASAQGASTNTGELFF. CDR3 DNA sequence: TGTGCCAGCGCTCAGGGGGCTTCGACGAACACCGGGGAGCTGTTTTTT.

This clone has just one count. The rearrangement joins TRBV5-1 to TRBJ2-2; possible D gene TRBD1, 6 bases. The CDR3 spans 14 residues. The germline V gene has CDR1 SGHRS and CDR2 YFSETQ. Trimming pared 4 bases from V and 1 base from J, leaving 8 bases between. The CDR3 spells CASSPGQNTGELFF. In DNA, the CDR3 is TGCGCCAGCAGCCCGGGACAGAACACCGGGGAGCTGTTTTTT.

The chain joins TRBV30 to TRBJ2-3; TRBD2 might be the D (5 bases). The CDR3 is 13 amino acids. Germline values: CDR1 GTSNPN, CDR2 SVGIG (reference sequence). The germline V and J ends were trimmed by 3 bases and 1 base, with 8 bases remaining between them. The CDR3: CAWRVGGTDTQYF. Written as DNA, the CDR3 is TGTGCCTGGAGGGTCGGGGGCACAGATACGCAGTATTTT.

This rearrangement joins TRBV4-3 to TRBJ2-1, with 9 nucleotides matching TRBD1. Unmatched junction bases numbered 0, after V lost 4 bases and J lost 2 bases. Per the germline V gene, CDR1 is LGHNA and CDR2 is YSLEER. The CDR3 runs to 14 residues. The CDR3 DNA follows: TGCGCCAGCAGCCGGGACAGGGCCTACAATGAGCAGTTCTTC. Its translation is CASSRDRAYNEQFF.

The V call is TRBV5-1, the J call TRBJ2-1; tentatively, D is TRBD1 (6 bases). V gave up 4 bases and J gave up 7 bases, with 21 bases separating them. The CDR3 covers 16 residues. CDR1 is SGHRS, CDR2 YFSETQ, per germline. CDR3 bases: TGCGCCAGCAGCCTTGGGGTTGGGGGCGGGCAGAATGAGCAGTTCTTC. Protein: CASSLGVGGGQNEQFF.

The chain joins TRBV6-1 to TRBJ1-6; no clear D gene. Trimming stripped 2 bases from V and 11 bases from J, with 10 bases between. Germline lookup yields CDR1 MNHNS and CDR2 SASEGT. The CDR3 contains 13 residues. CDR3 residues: CASSESLSPPLHF. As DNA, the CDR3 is TGTGCCAGCAGTGAAAGTCTGAGTCCACCCCTCCACTTT.

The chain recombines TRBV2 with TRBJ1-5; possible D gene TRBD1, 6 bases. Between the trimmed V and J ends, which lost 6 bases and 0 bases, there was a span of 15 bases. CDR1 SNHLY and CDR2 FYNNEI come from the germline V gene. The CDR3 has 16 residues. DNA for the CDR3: TGTGCCAGCAGCGGGGGGACACCTAATAGCAATCAGCCCCAGCATTTT. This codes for CASSGGTPNSNQPQHF.

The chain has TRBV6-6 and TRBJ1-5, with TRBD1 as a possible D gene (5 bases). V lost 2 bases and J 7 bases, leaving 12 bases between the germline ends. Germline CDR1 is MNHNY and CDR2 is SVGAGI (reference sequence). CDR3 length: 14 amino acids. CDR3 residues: CASSYGSEGQPQHF. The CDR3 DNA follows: TGTGCCAGCAGTTACGGATCTGAGGGGCAGCCCCAGCATTTT.

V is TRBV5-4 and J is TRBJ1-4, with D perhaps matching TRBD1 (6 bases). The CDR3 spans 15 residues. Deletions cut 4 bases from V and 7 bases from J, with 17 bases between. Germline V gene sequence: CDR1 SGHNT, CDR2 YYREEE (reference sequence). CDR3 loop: CASSPRSGAGEKLFF. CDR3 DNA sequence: TGTGCCAGCAGCCCCCGTTCGGGGGCCGGTGAAAAACTGTTTTTT.

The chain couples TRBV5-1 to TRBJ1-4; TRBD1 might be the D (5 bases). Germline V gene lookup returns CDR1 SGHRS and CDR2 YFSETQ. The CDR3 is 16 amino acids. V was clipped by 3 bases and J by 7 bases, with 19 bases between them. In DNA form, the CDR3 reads TGCGCCAGCAGCTGGGGCCGAGGGGCGGTGGGTGAAAAACTGTTTTTT. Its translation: CASSWGRGAVGEKLFF.

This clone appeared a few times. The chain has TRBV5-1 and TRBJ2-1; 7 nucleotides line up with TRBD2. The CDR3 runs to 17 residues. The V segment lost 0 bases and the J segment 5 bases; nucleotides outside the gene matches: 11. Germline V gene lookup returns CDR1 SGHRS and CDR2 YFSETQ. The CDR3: CASSLGWVAGDNNEQFF. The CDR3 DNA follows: TGCGCCAGCAGCTTGGGCTGGGTAGCGGGCGACAACAATGAGCAGTTCTTC.

CDR3 sequence reads: CASSGGGRDIYGYTF. The CDR3 nucleotides are TGTGCCAGCAGCGGGGGGGGCAGGGATATCTATGGCTACACCTTC. This chain links TRBV5-4 with TRBJ1-2; possible D gene TRBD1, 6 bases. Between the trimmed V and J ends, which lost 4 bases and 4 bases, there was a span of 17 bases. The CDR3 has 15 residues. In germline, CDR1 is SGHNT, CDR2 YYREEE (reference sequence).

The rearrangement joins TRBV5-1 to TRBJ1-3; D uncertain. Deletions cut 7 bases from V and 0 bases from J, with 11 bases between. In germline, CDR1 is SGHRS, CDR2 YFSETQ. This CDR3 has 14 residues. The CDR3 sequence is CASVAASSGNTIYF. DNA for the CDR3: TGCGCCAGCGTCGCGGCTAGCTCTGGAAACACCATATATTTT. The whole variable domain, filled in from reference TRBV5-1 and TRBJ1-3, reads KAGVTQTPRYLIKTRGQQVTLSCSPISGHRSVSWYQQTPGQGLQFLFEYFSETQRNKGNFPGRFSGRQFSNSRSEMNVSTLELGDSALYLCASVAASSGNTIYFGEGSWLTVV.